This T cell receptor (beta chain) was identified in a study of identical twins. Study-wide findings and caveats: Out-of-frame TCR alpha sharing observed in monozygotic twins exceeded model estimates. Insertions were reduced in abundant cord blood beta clonotypes but not in memory repertoires.

Carrying unique molecular identifiers, the cDNA also gained a universal primer site through template switching. TCRdb reprocessed the 5' RACE reads with MiXCR, giving one entry per CDR3 protein. The table lists some 600,000 distinct CDR3 sequences, just over 7% of them singletons. This clonotype was seen ten or more times. Its antigen is currently unknown. CDR1 ENHRY and CDR2 SYGVKD come from the germline V gene. The CDR3 loop spans 13 amino acids. Trimming took off 5 bases at V and 6 bases at J, with 11 bases between the two ends. The sample also formed part of further work on yellow fever vaccine responses in identical twins. That paper adds: A vaccine T cell response that seemed partly convergent and partly personalized was reported in twins.

The chain is built from TRBV10-3 and TRBJ2-1; perhaps TRBD1 as D (6 bases). The receptor was isolated from a woman aged 18-29 years in good health. The specimen was PBMCs. In DNA, the CDR3 is TGTGCCATCAGTCTGGGGGCGGTCAATGAGCAGTTCTTC. Translated, it gives CAISLGAVNEQFF.